This TCR beta chain comes out of a study of Graves' ophthalmopathy and Graves' hyperthyroidism. Study-wide points: Among thyroid clonotypes expanded above 0.001 frequency, most also appeared in blood. A 13-signature model separated ophthalmopathy from stable hyperthyroidism, reaching around 88% sensitivity and almost 82% specificity cross-validated.

Researchers took RNA transcripts and amplified TCR beta CDR3 regions from them. Second-round multiplex PCR came after first-round RT-PCR with HTBI primers. Using its own MiXCR run on the multiplex PCR reads, TCRdb lists one record per CDR3 protein. This table has almost 750,000 distinct CDR3 sequences, 40% appearing once. The authors isolated PBMCs from around 9.8 ml of fresh peripheral blood. J was trimmed by 5 bases and V by 6 bases; bases with no gene match: 5. Germline V gene lookup returns CDR1 SEHNR and CDR2 FQNEAQ (reference sequence). The CDR3 has 14 residues. A few counts support this clonotype. The antigen is not known.

This chain links TRBV7-9 with TRBJ1-1; 11 positions agree with TRBD1. Material: peripheral blood. This clonotype was sampled from an adult man with Graves' ophthalmopathy. The CDR3 DNA reads as TGTGCCAGCAGACGCGGACAGGGGGCGACTGAAGCTTTCTTT. Translating it yields CASRRGQGATEAFF.